One and the same sample provided the 2 T cell receptor beta chains below, sequenced in a study of T cells expressing NK-cell markers. TCRdb processed the 5' RACE reads again and assigns one entry to each CDR3 protein, with no DNA. The repertoire shows approximately 150,000 distinct CDR3 sequences; the top ten hold 15% to 20%. The sequenced material came from blood T cells: a sorted CD56 or NKG2C T cell subset, CD4+ or CD8+ T cells, or bulk PBMC T cells (not recorded which). These receptors originate from a woman aged 18 to 75 in good health.

The chain couples TRBV15 to TRBJ2-1; the TRBD1 assignment by TCRdb is unverifiable without DNA. The CDR3 totals 14 residues. Germline V gene lookup returns CDR1 LNHNV and CDR2 YYDKDF (reference sequence). This chain's CDR3 is CATSGGGNLNEQFF.

The J gene is TRBJ2-1, the V gene TRBV6-1; TCRdb's D call of TRBD2 is untestable without DNA. This CDR3 has 15 amino acids. The germline V gene encodes CDR1 MNHNS and CDR2 SASEGT. The CDR3 sequence is CASRLAGESYNEQFF.